This T cell receptor (beta chain) is from a study of T-cell memory formation after mild COVID-19. This clonotype turned up a few times. No antigen is known for it. TCR alpha and TCR beta cDNA libraries carrying sample barcodes and UMIs were produced by 5'RACE using constant-segment primers. TCRdb re-called the 5' RACE reads through MiXCR, storing one row per CDR3 protein. Altogether hundreds of thousands of distinct CDR3 sequences are present, about 22% being singletons, with the ten largest covering around 12%. Germline V CDR1 and CDR2: LNHNV, YYDKDF (reference sequence). V lost 2 bases and J 0 bases, leaving 14 bases between the germline ends. The CDR3 loop spans 16 amino acids. Findings and limits, study-wide: Contracting clones from day 15 to 85 showed balanced CD4/CD8; later expanders favored CD4+. Researchers found some responding clones in pre-infection memory, a sign that cross-reactive memory joined. The CD4+ clones that contracted clustered mainly within CM and EM, and the CD8+ clones concentrated in EMRA.

This sequence joins TRBV15 and TRBJ2-7; possibly TRBD1 or TRBD2 for D (5 bases each). This receptor was identified in an adult woman who had mild COVID-19 (a few samples of this study predate the infection). Cell type and time point are not known. The sample comprised PBMCs or a T cell subset sorted from them (not recorded which). CDR3 loop: CATSRLRDVSSYEQYF. CDR3 nucleotides: TGTGCCACCAGCAGACTCCGGGACGTCAGCTCCTACGAGCAGTACTTC.